The next 26 T cell receptor beta chains were all read from a single sample in a study of cytomegalovirus exposure and HLA in healthy donors. The study ran its PCR with 60 Vbeta and 13 Jbeta primers. The table came from immunoSEQ multiplex PCR; TCRdb's copy has only in-frame clones and leaves some out. Here the sample spans just under 95,000 clones, just under 85% being singletons. Sequencing was performed on PBMCs. The source is a woman younger than 30 in good health and CMV-seropositive.

This clone was recorded once. The V gene is TRBV7-3, the J gene TRBJ2-1, with 15 nucleotides matching TRBD2. The CDR3 sequence is 16 residues long. Germline trimming cut 3 bases from V and 12 bases from J; bases unmatched to any gene: 9. Germline V lookup: CDR1 SGHTA, CDR2 FQGTGA. CDR3 coding DNA: TGTGCCAGCAGCTTCCACTGGACTAGCGGGAGGGCCGGGCAGTTCTTC. Translating gives CASSFHWTSGRAGQFF.

The chain joins TRBV27 to TRBJ2-7; 7 nucleotides align to TRBD1. From germline, CDR1 is MNHEY and CDR2 SMNVEV (reference sequence). This CDR3 region has 14 residues. After removal of 5 bases from V and 2 bases from J, the junction contained 6 bases not matched to a gene. CDR3 region: CASSGTTGPYEQYF. CDR3 sequence (DNA): TGTGCCAGCAGTGGGACGACAGGGCCCTACGAGCAGTACTTC.

The J gene is TRBJ1-4, the V gene TRBV5-1; D not resolved. The CDR3 covers 16 residues. V dropped 0 bases and J dropped 4 bases, with 13 bases sitting between them. Germline lookup yields CDR1 SGHRS and CDR2 YFSETQ. The CDR3 sequence: CASSLDPGFNNEKLFF. The CDR3 nucleotides read TGCGCCAGCAGCTTGGACCCCGGGTTTAATAATGAAAAACTGTTTTTT.

This sequence joins TRBV5-6 and TRBJ1-6; 7 positions match TRBD1. With 0 bases clipped from V and 9 bases from J, the junction kept 0 bases outside the gene matches. The CDR3 is 13 residues long. Germline CDR1 SGHDT, CDR2 YYEEEE. The CDR3 loop reads CASSLGTGSPLHF. The CDR3, as DNA: TGTGCCAGCAGCTTGGGGACAGGTTCACCCCTCCACTTT.

The chain recombines TRBV2 with TRBJ2-7; TRBD1 aligns across 9 bases. Losses at the gene ends were 6 bases for V and 4 bases for J; bases not matched to a gene: 10. Looked up from germline, CDR1 is SNHLY and CDR2 is FYNNEI. The CDR3 extends over 15 amino acids. CDR3 in amino acids: CASREQGAGRYEQYF. The CDR3 coding sequence is TGTGCCAGCAGAGAACAGGGGGCAGGGCGGTACGAGCAGTACTTC.

At least ten counts were recorded for this clone. The J gene is TRBJ2-1, the V gene TRBV4-2, with TRBD2 identical over 7 bases. Germline V gene sequence: CDR1 LGHNA, CDR2 YNFKEQ. The CDR3 covers 15 residues. The J segment lost 2 bases and the V segment lost 0 bases, leaving 1 base of the junction unmatched. In nucleotides, the CDR3 is TGTGCCAGCAGCCAAGAACGGGAGGCCTACAATGAGCAGTTCTTC. Amino acid sequence: CASSQEREAYNEQFF.

This sequence joins TRBV5-1 and TRBJ2-7; 10 nucleotides agree with TRBD1. Per the germline V gene, CDR1 is SGHRS and CDR2 is YFSETQ. This CDR3 comprises 15 residues. V gave up 4 bases and J gave up 2 bases; unmatched junction bases: 6. The CDR3 nucleotides read TGCGCCAGCAGCGCAGGGACAGGGGTTACCTACGAGCAGTACTTC. Its translation is CASSAGTGVTYEQYF.

V is TRBV7-9 and J is TRBJ2-5, with D possibly matching TRBD1 (6 bases). This CDR3 region has 14 residues. Germline-derived CDR1 and CDR2 are SEHNR and FQNEAQ (reference sequence). Deletions cut 5 bases from V and 2 bases from J, with 12 bases between. The CDR3: CASSRDTEQETQYF. The CDR3 DNA reads TGTGCCAGCAGCCGGGACACGGAACAAGAGACCCAGTACTTC.

V usage is TRBV28 and J usage is TRBJ2-1, with TRBD1 as a possible D gene (5 bases). V was cut by 5 bases and J by 4 bases, with 18 bases left in between. The germline gives CDR1 MDHEN, CDR2 SYDVKM. The CDR3 is 16 residues long. CDR3 nucleotide sequence: TGTGCCAGCAGTCTAGGGGTTTTTGGGGTGTACAATGAGCAGTTCTTC. It is translated as CASSLGVFGVYNEQFF.

This chain links TRBV6-6 with TRBJ1-5; 7 nucleotides line up with TRBD1. Looked up from germline, CDR1 is MNHNY and CDR2 is SVGAGI (reference sequence). Germline trimming cut 8 bases from V and 5 bases from J; bases unmatched to any gene: 9. The CDR3 has 14 amino acids. In DNA form, the CDR3 reads TGTGCCAGCCTTAGACAGGGTCTATATCAGCCCCAGCATTTT. Its protein is CASLRQGLYQPQHF.

The sample holds one count of this clone. The chain combines TRBV10-2 with TRBJ2-1; TRBD2 agrees at 13 bases. Germline-derived CDR1 and CDR2 are WSHSY and SAAADI. The CDR3 covers 15 residues. Unmatched junction bases numbered 2, after V lost 5 bases and J lost 4 bases. This CDR3 reads CASSPLAGGYNEQFF. The CDR3 nucleotides read TGCGCCAGCAGTCCACTAGCGGGGGGGTACAATGAGCAGTTCTTC.

This chain links TRBV6-5 with TRBJ2-7, with TRBD1 matching 9 bases. J lost 4 bases, V lost 5 bases, and 9 bases had no gene match. Germline V gene data show CDR1 as MNHEY and CDR2 as SVGAGI. The CDR3 contains 15 residues. This CDR3 is CASSTGTGWGYEQYF. CDR3 coding DNA: TGTGCCAGCAGTACGGGGACAGGGTGGGGTTACGAGCAGTACTTC.

V and J are TRBV6-6 and TRBJ2-7; possible D gene TRBD1, 7 bases. V was shortened by 7 bases and J by 4 bases, with 17 bases between the two germline ends. Germline V gene data show CDR1 as MNHNY and CDR2 as SVGAGI (reference sequence). The CDR3 contains 14 residues. The CDR3 DNA is TGTGCCAGCATTCAAGGAGGGGGCGGATACGAGCAGTACTTC. This sequence encodes CASIQGGGGYEQYF.

This clone was counted a few times. The chain recombines TRBV5-6 with TRBJ2-1; 12 nucleotides match TRBD2. Germline-derived CDR1 and CDR2 are SGHDT and YYEEEE. With 0 bases clipped from V and 6 bases from J, the junction kept 4 bases outside the gene matches. This CDR3 has 16 amino acids. The CDR3 coding sequence is TGTGCCAGCAGCTTGGGACTAGCGGGAGTTTCCAATGAGCAGTTCTTC. Translation gives CASSLGLAGVSNEQFF.

The chain combines TRBV6-4 with TRBJ2-1, with 7 bases lining up with TRBD2. CDR1 is MRHNA, CDR2 SNTAGT, per germline. V lost 3 bases and J lost 1; bases outside the gene matches: 0. There are 14 residues in the CDR3. This CDR3 reads CASSERESYNEQFF. CDR3 nucleotides: TGTGCCAGCAGTGAGCGGGAGTCCTACAATGAGCAGTTCTTC.

To note about this clone: The junction shows a germline mismatch at one end, possibly a read error. The chain is built from TRBV5-1 and TRBJ2-5; either TRBD1 or TRBD2 may supply D (6 bases each). The DNA end is a closer match to TRBJ2-7, so the J assignment may be wrong. The CDR3 length is 13 residues. CDR1 is SGHRS and CDR2 is YFSETQ in the germline V gene. The CDR3 sequence is CASRLGGTNEQYF. The CDR3 nucleotides are TGCGCCAGCCGCTTGGGGGGCACGAACGAGCAGTACTTC.

V gene TRBV9 combines with J gene TRBJ2-2; D is uncertain. The CDR3 totals 15 residues. Trimming took 0 bases from V and 2 from J, leaving 8 bases between them. Germline-derived CDR1 and CDR2 are SGDLS and YYNGEE. The CDR3 DNA sequence: TGTGCCAGCAGCGTAGGAGGCTCCAACACCGGGGAGCTGTTTTTT. It translates to CASSVGGSNTGELFF. The full variable domain, its missing parts supplied by reference TRBV9 and TRBJ2-2, is DSGVTQTPKHLITATGQRVTLRCSPRSGDLSVYWYQQSLDQGLQFLIQYYNGEERAKGNILERFSAQQFPDLHSELNLSSLELGDSALYFCASSVGGSNTGELFFGEGSRLTVL.

The chain recombines TRBV28 with TRBJ2-6, with TRBD1 matching over 9 bases. This CDR3 comprises 18 residues. The junction had 10 bases not matched to a gene; V was cut back by 5 bases and J by 2 bases. Germline lookup yields CDR1 MDHEN and CDR2 SYDVKM. CDR3 amino acids: CASSQAGTGRPGANVLTF. The CDR3 nucleotides read TGTGCCAGCAGTCAGGCCGGGACAGGGAGGCCTGGGGCCAACGTCCTGACTTTC.

This clone was seen only once. The chain has TRBV10-1 and TRBJ2-1, with 12 positions matching TRBD2. Losses at the gene ends were 8 bases for V and 7 bases for J; bases not matched to a gene: 6. Germline V gene sequence: CDR1 WNHNN, CDR2 SYGVQD (reference sequence). The CDR3 contains 14 residues. CDR3 sequence reads: CASPGLAGRNEQFF. The DNA for the CDR3 is TGCGCCAGCCCAGGACTAGCGGGAAGGAATGAGCAGTTCTTC.

This clone was picked up one time. The rearrangement uses TRBV6-6 and TRBJ1-5; D is perhaps TRBD1 (5 bases). Trimming stripped 10 bases from V and 3 bases from J, with 13 bases between. The germline V gene has CDR1 MNHNY and CDR2 SVGAGI (reference sequence). This CDR3 has 13 residues. DNA for the CDR3: TGTGCCACCTCTGACAGAGACAATCAGCCCCAGCATTTT. Amino acids: CATSDRDNQPQHF.

The rearrangement links TRBV10-2 to TRBJ2-1, with D unresolved. CDR1 is WSHSY and CDR2 is SAAADI in the germline V gene. The germline V and J ends were trimmed by 3 bases and 0 bases, with 3 bases remaining between them. The CDR3 has 13 amino acids. CDR3 sequence reads: CASSDGSYNEQFF. The CDR3 nucleotides read TGCGCCAGCAGTGACGGCTCCTACAATGAGCAGTTCTTC.

This clone was observed once. The chain joins TRBV4-2 to TRBJ2-7, with TRBD1 matching over 8 bases. CDR1 and CDR2 (germline): LGHNA, YNFKEQ. V gave up 3 bases and J gave up 4 bases; unmatched junction bases: 2. The CDR3 loop spans 13 amino acids. The CDR3: CASSQDRVYEQYF. DNA of the CDR3: TGTGCCAGCAGCCAGGACAGGGTTTACGAGCAGTACTTC.

This chain connects TRBV5-1 to TRBJ2-7; 7 bases agree with TRBD1. CDR1 and CDR2 (germline): SGHRS, YFSETQ. The CDR3 consists of 14 residues. Trimming removed 3 bases from V and 5 bases from J; junction bases left unmatched: 8. In nucleotides, the CDR3 is TGCGCCAGCAGCTCAACCGGGACAGCCCACGAGCAGTACTTC. It translates to CASSSTGTAHEQYF.

The chain uses TRBV7-8 and TRBJ2-7, with D possibly matching TRBD2 (6 bases). CDR1 and CDR2 from the germline V gene are SGHVS and FQNEAQ. This CDR3 is built from 14 residues. V was pared by 5 bases and J by 9 bases, with 20 bases between. CDR3 DNA sequence: TGTGCCAGCAGCAGCCGGGACTGGAGCCGTGCGCAGTACTTC. This codes for CASSSRDWSRAQYF.

The V gene is TRBV28, the J gene TRBJ1-2, with 9 bases matching TRBD1. Losses at the gene ends were 8 bases for V and 7 bases for J; bases not matched to a gene: 8. The CDR3 is 13 amino acids. The germline gives CDR1 MDHEN, CDR2 SYDVKM. This CDR3 is CASRQQGASGYTF. In nucleotides, the CDR3 is TGTGCCAGCCGCCAACAGGGGGCATCTGGCTACACCTTC.

The rearrangement links TRBV4-1 to TRBJ2-1; maybe TRBD2 (5 bases). The CDR3 consists of 15 residues. V was cut by 6 bases and J by 4 bases, with 16 bases left in between. Germline V gives CDR1 MGHRA, CDR2 YSYEKL. This CDR3 is CASSYTSSGYNEQFF. The CDR3 DNA reads TGCGCCAGCAGTTACACTAGTTCCGGTTACAATGAGCAGTTCTTC.